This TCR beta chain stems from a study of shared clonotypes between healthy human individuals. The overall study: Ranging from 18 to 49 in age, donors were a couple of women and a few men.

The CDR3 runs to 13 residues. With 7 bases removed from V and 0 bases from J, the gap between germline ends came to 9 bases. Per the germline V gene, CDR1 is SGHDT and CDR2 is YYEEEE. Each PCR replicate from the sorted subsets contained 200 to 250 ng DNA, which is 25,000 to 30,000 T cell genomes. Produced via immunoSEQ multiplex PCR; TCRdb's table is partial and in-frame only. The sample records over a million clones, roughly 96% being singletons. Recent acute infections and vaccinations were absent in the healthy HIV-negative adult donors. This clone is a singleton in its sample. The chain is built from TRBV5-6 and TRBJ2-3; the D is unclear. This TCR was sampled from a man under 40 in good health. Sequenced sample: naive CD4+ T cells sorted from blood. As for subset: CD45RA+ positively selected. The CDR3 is CASFALSTDTQYF. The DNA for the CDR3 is TGTGCCAGCTTCGCACTAAGCACAGATACGCAGTATTTT. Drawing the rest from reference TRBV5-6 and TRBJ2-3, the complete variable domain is DAGVTQSPTHLIKTRGQQVTLRCSPKSGHDTVSWYQQALGQGPQFIFQYYEEEERQRGNFPDRFSGHQFPNYSSELNVNALLLGDSALYLCASFALSTDTQYFGPGTRLTVL.